This record looks at one T cell receptor beta chain sequence and its context. The antigen remains undetermined. Germline-derived CDR1 and CDR2 are SEHNR and FQNEAQ (reference sequence). This CDR3 region has 16 residues. The V segment lost 7 bases and the J segment 1 base; nucleotides outside the gene matches: 12. The PCR was carried out with 60 Vbeta primers and 13 Jbeta primers. Sequencing used immunoSEQ multiplex PCR; TCRdb keeps in-frame clones, though not all of them. The sample shows about 120,000 clones, roughly 80% of them seen only once. The data are from a study of cytomegalovirus exposure and HLA in healthy donors. The study, taken as a whole, reports: The study found most TCR sequences rare, yet found some public TCRs in many donors. Per a later analysis, HLA-associated TCR beta chains showed more clonal expansion than other, equally common TCR beta chains. Certain indistinguishable V segments, among them TRBV6-2 and TRBV6-3, were excluded.

The origin of this receptor is a woman aged 40 to 50 in good health and CMV-seropositive. This sequence joins TRBV7-9 and TRBJ1-1; the match to TRBD1 covers 7 bases. Specimen: PBMCs. The CDR3 DNA reads as TGTGCCAGCAATTCCCCTAGACAGGGAACGAACACTGAAGCTTTCTTT. Amino acid sequence: CASNSPRQGTNTEAFF.